This T cell receptor (beta chain) comes out of a study of cytomegalovirus exposure and HLA in healthy donors. Separate from the approximately 700-subject first cohort was the approximately 120-subject validation cohort, to which the donors belonged. Regarding the study as a whole: TCR clusters originating in the first cohort tended to co-occur in the approximately 130 validation repertoires, according to a later analysis. Rare TCR sequences predominated, though certain public TCRs were found in many donors.

Produced via immunoSEQ multiplex PCR; TCRdb's table is partial and in-frame only. The sample holds about 120,000 clones, over 65% seen once. The CDR3 is 14 residues long. V lost 4 bases to trimming and J lost 2 bases; unmatched junction nucleotides: 4. The germline gives CDR1 MNHNY, CDR2 SVGAGI (reference sequence). Concerning this clone itself: Its antigen is currently unknown.

The rearrangement links TRBV6-6 to TRBJ1-2, with 7 bases matching TRBD1. This clonotype was obtained from a woman aged 30 to 39 in good health and CMV-seronegative. Sequenced material: PBMCs. The CDR3 loop is CASSFRQGNYGYTF. The CDR3 coding sequence is TGTGCCAGCAGTTTCCGACAGGGCAACTATGGCTACACCTTC.